The 14 T cell receptor beta chains below come from one sample, sequenced in a study of blood T cell dynamics during melanoma immunotherapy. Some clones are missing from TCRdb's copy, which holds only in-frame ones; the method was immunoSEQ multiplex PCR. Of approximately 22,000 clones in the sample, around nine tenths were seen once. Time point: pre-treatment baseline. Specimen: blood, collected from a patient treated with checkpoint blockade. These receptors were taken from a human donor with melanoma.

The gene calls are TRBV13 and TRBJ2-7, with 7 bases aligning to TRBD1. Looked up from germline, CDR1 is PRHDT and CDR2 is FYEKMQ (reference sequence). This CDR3 spans 15 amino acids. The V segment lost 5 bases and the J segment 7 bases; nucleotides outside the gene matches: 14. CDR3 nucleotide sequence: TGTGCCAGCAGCCCCCGAGACAGGGTCGCGCGAGAGCAGTACTTC. It encodes CASSPRDRVAREQYF.

The chain uses TRBV2 and TRBJ2-1, with 8 bases aligning to TRBD2. Trimming at V came to 10 bases and at J to 1 base, leaving 3 bases not matched to a gene. CDR3 size: 13 residues. Germline CDR1 SNHLY, CDR2 FYNNEI. The CDR3 DNA follows: TGTGCCACGACTAGCGAGTCCTACAATGAGCAGTTCTTC. It codes for CATTSESYNEQFF.

This sequence joins TRBV13 and TRBJ2-3, with TRBD2 matching over 12 bases. CDR1 and CDR2 (germline): PRHDT, FYEKMQ (reference sequence). Trimming removed 4 bases from V and 2 bases from J; junction bases left unmatched: 1. This CDR3 has 15 residues. CDR3 DNA: TGTGCCAGCAGCTGGACTAGCGGGATCACAGATACGCAGTATTTT. The encoded protein is CASSWTSGITDTQYF.

This chain links TRBV7-2 with TRBJ2-2; TRBD2 matches 9 bases. This CDR3 has 19 residues. V trimming: 2 bases; J trimming: 0 bases; junction bases outside the gene matches: 10. Germline V gene sequence: CDR1 SGHTA, CDR2 FQGNSA. The CDR3 loop is CASSLQGRGGRANTGELFF. DNA for the CDR3: TGTGCCAGCAGCTTACAGGGCCGAGGCGGGAGGGCGAACACCGGGGAGCTGTTTTTT.

This clone is a singleton in its sample. The V and J genes are TRBV5-4 and TRBJ2-7; no clear D. Per germline, CDR1 SGHNT and CDR2 YYREEE (reference sequence). This CDR3 region has 13 residues. Trimming cost V 1 base and J 0 bases, with 5 bases left between them. CDR3 coding DNA: TGTGCCAGCAGCTTGCCAGACTCCTACGAGCAGTACTTC. Encoded protein: CASSLPDSYEQYF.

This clone was observed once. This chain links TRBV9 with TRBJ1-2; 9 nucleotides match TRBD1. Germline V gene data show CDR1 as SGDLS and CDR2 as YYNGEE. This CDR3 is built from 15 residues. V lost 0 bases, J lost 4 bases, and 4 bases stayed unmatched. The CDR3 protein is CASSVDGDRAYGYTF. The CDR3 DNA sequence: TGTGCCAGCAGCGTAGACGGGGACAGGGCCTATGGCTACACCTTC.

This sequence joins TRBV7-3 and TRBJ2-7; 7 bases line up with TRBD2. The CDR3 length is 14 residues. The germline gives CDR1 SGHTA, CDR2 FQGTGA. The V gene end was trimmed by 1 base and the J gene end by 5 bases; junction bases not matched to a gene: 5. CDR3 DNA sequence: TGTGCCAGCAGCTTAATTGCGGGAGAGAACGAGCAGTACTTC. Its translation is CASSLIAGENEQYF.

This CDR3 reads CASSSGPGNEQFF. The DNA for the CDR3 is TGTGCCAGCAGTTCCGGACCCGGCAATGAGCAGTTCTTC. The chain has TRBV7-3 and TRBJ2-1; no firm D call. The CDR3 runs 13 residues. CDR1 and CDR2 (germline): SGHTA, FQGTGA. Trimming took 6 bases from V and 6 from J, leaving 12 bases between them.

This clone is medium-sized (0.01 to 0.1%). The gene calls are TRBV28 and TRBJ2-5; D possibly corresponds to TRBD2 (5 bases). Trimming removed 10 bases at V and 4 bases at J, with 22 bases between. There are 15 residues in the CDR3. CDR1 MDHEN and CDR2 SYDVKM come from the germline V gene. CDR3 sequence reads: CATSAWTPLRETQYF. The CDR3 bases are TGTGCCACCTCCGCCTGGACTCCTCTACGAGAGACCCAGTACTTC. Full variable domain (missing parts from reference TRBV28 and TRBJ2-5): DVKVTQSSRYLVKRTGEKVFLECVQDMDHENMFWYRQDPGLGLRLIYFSYDVKMKEKGDIPEGYSVSREKKERFSLILESASTNQTSMYLCATSAWTPLRETQYFGPGTRLLVL.

The chain couples TRBV2 to TRBJ2-2; no reliable D call. Trimming removed 6 bases from V and 0 bases from J, with 11 bases in between. Germline CDR1 reads SNHLY; CDR2 reads FYNNEI. This CDR3 is 15 amino acids long. The DNA of the CDR3 is TGTGCCAGCAGGGACCGCACCGCGAACACCGGGGAGCTGTTTTTT. Encoded protein: CASRDRTANTGELFF.

V usage is TRBV2 and J usage is TRBJ2-5; D not resolved. V was clipped by 4 bases and J by 2 bases, with 8 bases between them. Germline V gene sequence: CDR1 SNHLY, CDR2 FYNNEI. The CDR3 length is 13 residues. CDR3 residues: CASSAGQQETQYF. CDR3 nucleotide sequence: TGTGCCAGCAGTGCTGGGCAGCAAGAGACCCAGTACTTC. The full variable domain, with the rest looked up from reference TRBV2 and TRBJ2-5, is EPEVTQTPSHQVTQMGQEVILRCVPISNHLYFYWYRQILGQKVEFLVSFYNNEISEKSEIFDDQFSVERPDGSNFTLKIRSTKLEDSAMYFCASSAGQQETQYFGPGTRLLVL.

The genes are TRBV7-3 and TRBJ2-5; tentatively, D is TRBD1 (5 bases). The germline V gene has CDR1 SGHTA and CDR2 FQGTGA. V was clipped by 3 bases and J by 5 bases, with 13 bases between them. The CDR3 has 14 amino acids. The CDR3: CASSFVGADETQYF. CDR3 bases: TGTGCCAGCAGCTTCGTAGGGGCCGATGAGACCCAGTACTTC.

The rearrangement joins TRBV5-8 to TRBJ2-2; D not resolved. V lost 9 bases, J lost 7 bases, and 10 bases lay in between. This CDR3 comprises 11 residues. Germline V gene lookup returns CDR1 SGHTS and CDR2 YDEGEE. CDR3 region: CATHPGGELFF. The CDR3 bases are TGTGCCACCCATCCTGGCGGGGAGCTGTTTTTT.

The CDR3 spells CASSLGWGTGELFF. CDR3 nucleotides: TGTGCCAGCAGCTTAGGTTGGGGTACCGGGGAGCTGTTTTTT. V gene TRBV7-3 combines with J gene TRBJ2-2, with D unresolved. The CDR3 spans 14 residues. Trimming pared 2 bases from V and 5 bases from J, leaving 9 bases between. Germline V gives CDR1 SGHTA, CDR2 FQGTGA. Filled out from reference TRBV7-3 and TRBJ2-2, the complete variable domain reads GAGVSQTPSNKVTEKGKYVELRCDPISGHTALYWYRQSLGQGPEFLIYFQGTGAADDSGLPNDRFFAVRPEGSVSTLKIQRTERGDSAVYLCASSLGWGTGELFFGEGSRLTVL.